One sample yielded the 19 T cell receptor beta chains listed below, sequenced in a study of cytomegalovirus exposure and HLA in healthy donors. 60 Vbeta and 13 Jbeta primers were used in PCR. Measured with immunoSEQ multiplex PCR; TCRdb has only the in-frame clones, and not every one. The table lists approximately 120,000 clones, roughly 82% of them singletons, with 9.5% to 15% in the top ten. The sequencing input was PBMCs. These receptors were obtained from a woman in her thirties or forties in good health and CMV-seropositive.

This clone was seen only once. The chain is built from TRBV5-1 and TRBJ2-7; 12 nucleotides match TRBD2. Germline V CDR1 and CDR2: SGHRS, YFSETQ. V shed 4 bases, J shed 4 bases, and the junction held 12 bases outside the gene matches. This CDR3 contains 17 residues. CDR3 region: CASSPTGGTSGLYEQYF. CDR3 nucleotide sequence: TGCGCCAGCAGCCCCACCGGGGGGACTAGCGGGTTATACGAGCAGTACTTC.

The CDR3 coding sequence is TGTGCCAGCAGCTTAGGGGGTGCGGGAGGGCCTGAGACGCAGTATTTT. Translated: CASSLGGAGGPETQYF. This rearrangement joins TRBV11-2 to TRBJ2-3; 9 bases are a match to TRBD2. CDR1 and CDR2 (germline): SGHAT, FQNNGV. Losses at the gene ends were 1 base for V and 9 bases for J; bases not matched to a gene: 11. The CDR3 length is 16 residues.

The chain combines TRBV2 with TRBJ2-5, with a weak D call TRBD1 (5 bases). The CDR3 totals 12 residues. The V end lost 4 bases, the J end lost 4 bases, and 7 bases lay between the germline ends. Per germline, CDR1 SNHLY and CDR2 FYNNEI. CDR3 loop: CASSVQGETQYF. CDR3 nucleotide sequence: TGTGCCAGCAGTGTTCAGGGAGAGACCCAGTACTTC.

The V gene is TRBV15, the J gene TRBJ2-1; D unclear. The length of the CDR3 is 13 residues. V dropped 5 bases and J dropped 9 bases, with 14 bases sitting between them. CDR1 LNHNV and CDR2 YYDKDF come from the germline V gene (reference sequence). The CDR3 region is CATSPDSNLEQFF. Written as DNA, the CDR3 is TGTGCCACCAGCCCCGACTCAAACCTTGAGCAGTTCTTC. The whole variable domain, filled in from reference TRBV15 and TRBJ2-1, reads DAMVIQNPRYQVTQFGKPVTLSCSQTLNHNVMYWYQQKSSQAPKLLFHYYDKDFNNEADTPDNFQSRRPNTSFCFLDIRSPGLGDTAMYLCATSPDSNLEQFFGPGTRLTVL.

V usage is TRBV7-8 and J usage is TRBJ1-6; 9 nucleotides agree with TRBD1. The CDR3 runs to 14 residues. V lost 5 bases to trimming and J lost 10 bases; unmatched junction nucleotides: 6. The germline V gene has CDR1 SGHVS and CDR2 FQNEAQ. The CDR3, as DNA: TGTGCCAGCAGCCCCCGGACAGGGGAATCACCCCTCCACTTT. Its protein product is CASSPRTGESPLHF.

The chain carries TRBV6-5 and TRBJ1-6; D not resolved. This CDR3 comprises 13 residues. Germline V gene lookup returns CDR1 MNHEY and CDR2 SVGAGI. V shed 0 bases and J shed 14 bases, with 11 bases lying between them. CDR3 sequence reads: CASSYSLTWALHF. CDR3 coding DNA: TGTGCCAGCAGTTACTCACTAACCTGGGCCCTCCACTTT.

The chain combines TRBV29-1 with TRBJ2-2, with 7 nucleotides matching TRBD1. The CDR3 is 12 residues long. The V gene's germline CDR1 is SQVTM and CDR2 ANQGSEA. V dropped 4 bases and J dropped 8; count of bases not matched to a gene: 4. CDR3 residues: CSVGGGWGELFF. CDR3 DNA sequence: TGCAGCGTTGGAGGGGGCTGGGGGGAGCTGTTTTTT.

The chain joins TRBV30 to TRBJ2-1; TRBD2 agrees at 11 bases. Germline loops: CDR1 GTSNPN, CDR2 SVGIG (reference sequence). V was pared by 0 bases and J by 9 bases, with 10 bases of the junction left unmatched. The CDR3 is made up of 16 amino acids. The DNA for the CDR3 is TGTGCCTGGAGTGTTGGGTTAGCGGGAGGGCGGGCTGAGCAGTTCTTC. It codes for CAWSVGLAGGRAEQFF.

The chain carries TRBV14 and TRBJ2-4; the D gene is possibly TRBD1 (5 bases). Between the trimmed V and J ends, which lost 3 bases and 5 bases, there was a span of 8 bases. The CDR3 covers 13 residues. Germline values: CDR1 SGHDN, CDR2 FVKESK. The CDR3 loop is CASSQIGENIQYF. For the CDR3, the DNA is TGTGCCAGCAGCCAGATAGGGGAAAACATTCAGTACTTC.

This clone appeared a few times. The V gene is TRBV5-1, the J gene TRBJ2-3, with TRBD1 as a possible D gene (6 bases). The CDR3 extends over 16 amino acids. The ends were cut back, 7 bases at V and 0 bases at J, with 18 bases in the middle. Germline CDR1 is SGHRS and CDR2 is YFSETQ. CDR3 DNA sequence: TGCGCCAGCGGGACCCAGGGGTCTTCTAGCACAGATACGCAGTATTTT. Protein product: CASGTQGSSSTDTQYF.

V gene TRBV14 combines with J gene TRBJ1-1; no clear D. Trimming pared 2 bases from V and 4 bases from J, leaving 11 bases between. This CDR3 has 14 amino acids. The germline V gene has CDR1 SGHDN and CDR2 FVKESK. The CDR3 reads CASSQRSGGTEAFF. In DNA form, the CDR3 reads TGTGCCAGCAGCCAACGTTCGGGAGGCACTGAAGCTTTCTTT.

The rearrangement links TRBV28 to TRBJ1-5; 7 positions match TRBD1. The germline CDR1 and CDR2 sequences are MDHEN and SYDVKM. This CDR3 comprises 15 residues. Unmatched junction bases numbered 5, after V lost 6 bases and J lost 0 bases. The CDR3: CASRQGPYSNQPQHF. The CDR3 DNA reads TGTGCCAGCAGACAGGGGCCTTATAGCAATCAGCCCCAGCATTTT.

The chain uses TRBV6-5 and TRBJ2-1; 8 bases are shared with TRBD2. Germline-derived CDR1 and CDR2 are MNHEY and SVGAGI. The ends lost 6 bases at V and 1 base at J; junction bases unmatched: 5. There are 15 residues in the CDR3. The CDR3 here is CASRFLAGSYNEQFF. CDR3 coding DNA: TGTGCCAGCAGATTCTTAGCGGGATCCTACAATGAGCAGTTCTTC.

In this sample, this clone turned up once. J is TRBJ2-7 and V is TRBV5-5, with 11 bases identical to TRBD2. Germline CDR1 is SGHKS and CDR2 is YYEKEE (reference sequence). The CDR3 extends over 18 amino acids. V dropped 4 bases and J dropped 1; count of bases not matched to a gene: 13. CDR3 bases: TGTGCCAGCAGCGTCGGACTAGCGGGCTCCTTAGGGTCCTACGAGCAGTACTTC. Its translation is CASSVGLAGSLGSYEQYF.

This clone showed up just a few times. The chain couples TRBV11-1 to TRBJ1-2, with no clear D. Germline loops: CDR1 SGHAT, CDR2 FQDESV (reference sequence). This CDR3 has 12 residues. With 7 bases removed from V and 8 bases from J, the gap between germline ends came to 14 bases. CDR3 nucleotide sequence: TGTGCCAGCACTTCGGGGAGGGCCGGCTACACCTTC. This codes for CASTSGRAGYTF.

CDR3 loop: CASSPPRGLVGTSSSDTQYF. In nucleotides, the CDR3 is TGTGCCAGCTCACCACCGAGAGGTCTCGTTGGGACTAGCAGTTCAGATACGCAGTATTTT. The chain links TRBV18 to TRBJ2-3, with 9 nucleotides matching TRBD2. The CDR3 runs to 20 residues. Germline V CDR1 and CDR2: KGHSH, LQKENI. Unmatched junction bases numbered 17, after V lost 0 bases and J lost 4 bases.

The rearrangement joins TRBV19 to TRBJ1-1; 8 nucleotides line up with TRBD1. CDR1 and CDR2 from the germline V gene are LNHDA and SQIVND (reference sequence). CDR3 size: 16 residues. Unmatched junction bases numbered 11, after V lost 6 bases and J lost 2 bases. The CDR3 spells CASRSRGRILNTEAFF. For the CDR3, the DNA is TGTGCCAGTAGGAGCAGGGGGCGCATTCTAAACACTGAAGCTTTCTTT.

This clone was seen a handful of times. The CDR3 DNA sequence: TGTGCCAGCAGCCTTGCACTACAAGAGACCCAGTACTTC. Protein: CASSLALQETQYF. The chain employs TRBV9 and TRBJ2-5; D ambiguous. The CDR3 spans 13 residues. CDR1 is SGDLS, CDR2 YYNGEE, per germline. Trimming stripped 4 bases from V and 2 bases from J, with 9 bases between.

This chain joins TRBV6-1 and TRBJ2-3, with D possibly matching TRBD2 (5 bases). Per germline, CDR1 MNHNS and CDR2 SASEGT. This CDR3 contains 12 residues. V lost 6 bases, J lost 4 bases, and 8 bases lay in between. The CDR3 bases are TGTGCCAGCAGCGGGGATTCAGATACGCAGTATTTT. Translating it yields CASSGDSDTQYF.